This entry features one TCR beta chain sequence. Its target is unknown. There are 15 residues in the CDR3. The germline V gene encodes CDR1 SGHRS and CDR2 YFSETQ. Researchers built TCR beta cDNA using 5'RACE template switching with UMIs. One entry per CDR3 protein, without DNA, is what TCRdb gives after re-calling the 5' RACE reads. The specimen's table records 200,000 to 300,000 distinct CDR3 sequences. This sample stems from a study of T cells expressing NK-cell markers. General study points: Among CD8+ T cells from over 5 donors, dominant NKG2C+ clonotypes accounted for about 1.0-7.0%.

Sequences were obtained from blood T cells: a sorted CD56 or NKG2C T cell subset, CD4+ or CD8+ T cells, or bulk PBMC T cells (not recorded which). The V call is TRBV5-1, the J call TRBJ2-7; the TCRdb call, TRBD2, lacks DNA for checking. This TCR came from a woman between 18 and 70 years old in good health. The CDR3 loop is CASSFLRDSGTEQYF.